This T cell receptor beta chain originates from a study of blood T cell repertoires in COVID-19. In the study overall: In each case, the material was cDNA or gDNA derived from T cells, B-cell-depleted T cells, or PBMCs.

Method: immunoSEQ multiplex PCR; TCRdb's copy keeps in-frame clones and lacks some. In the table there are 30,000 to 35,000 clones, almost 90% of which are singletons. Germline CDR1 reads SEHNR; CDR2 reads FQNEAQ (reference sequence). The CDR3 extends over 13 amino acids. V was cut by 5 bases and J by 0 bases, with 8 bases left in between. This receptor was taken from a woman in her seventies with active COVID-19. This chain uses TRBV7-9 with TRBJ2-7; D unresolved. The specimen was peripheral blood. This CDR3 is CASSPSPSYEQYF. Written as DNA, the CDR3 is TGTGCCAGCAGCCCATCCCCCTCCTACGAGCAGTACTTC.